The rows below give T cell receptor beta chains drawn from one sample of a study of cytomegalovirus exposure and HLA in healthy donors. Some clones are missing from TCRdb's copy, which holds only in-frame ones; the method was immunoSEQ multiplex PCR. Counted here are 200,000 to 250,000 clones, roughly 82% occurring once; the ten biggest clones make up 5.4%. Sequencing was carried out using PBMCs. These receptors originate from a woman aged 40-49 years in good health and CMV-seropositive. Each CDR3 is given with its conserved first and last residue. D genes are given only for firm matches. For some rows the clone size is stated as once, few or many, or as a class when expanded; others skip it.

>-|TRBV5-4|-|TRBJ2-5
CASSLVGGTETQYF
TGTGCCAGCAGCTTGGTTGGGGGCACGGAGACCCAGTACTTC
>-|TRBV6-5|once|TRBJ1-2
CASSFTQGGYGYTF
TGTGCCAGCAGCTTTACACAGGGAGGGTATGGCTACACCTTC
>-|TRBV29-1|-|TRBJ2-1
CSVERRPKMGGEQFF
TGCAGCGTTGAACGGAGACCAAAAATGGGGGGTGAGCAGTTCTTC
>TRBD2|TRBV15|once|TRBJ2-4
CATSREGVAGASFQYF
TGTGCCACCAGCAGAGAGGGAGTAGCGGGAGCCTCCTTTCAGTACTTC
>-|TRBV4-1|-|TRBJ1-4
CASSQAERAEKLFF
TGCGCCAGCAGCCAGGCGGAGAGGGCTGAAAAACTGTTTTTT
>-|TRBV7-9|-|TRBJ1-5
CASSDDYSNQPQHF
TGTGCCAGCAGCGACGACTATAGCAATCAGCCCCAGCATTTT
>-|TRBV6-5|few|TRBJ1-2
CASSYGQFYGYTF
TGTGCCAGCAGTTACGGTCAGTTCTATGGCTACACCTTC
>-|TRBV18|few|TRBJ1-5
CASSQYRDHQPQHF
TGTGCCAGCTCCCAATACAGGGATCATCAGCCCCAGCATTTT
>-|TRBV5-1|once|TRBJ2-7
CASRGLAYEQYF
TGCGCCAGCAGAGGACTTGCCTACGAGCAGTACTTC
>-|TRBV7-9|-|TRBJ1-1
CASSLRPSGNTEAFF
TGTGCCAGCAGCTTGCGCCCTTCGGGGAACACTGAAGCTTTCTTT
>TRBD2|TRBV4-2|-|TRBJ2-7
CASSQDRVLAGSEQYF
TGTGCCAGCAGCCAAGATAGGGTCCTAGCGGGGAGCGAGCAGTACTTC
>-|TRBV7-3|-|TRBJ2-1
CASSSTSGGFLGEQFF
TGTGCCAGCAGCTCCACGTCGGGTGGTTTCTTGGGTGAGCAGTTCTTC
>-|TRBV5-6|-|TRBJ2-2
CASSLFNLIGTGELFF
TGTGCCAGCAGCTTGTTTAACCTAATCGGCACCGGGGAGCTGTTTTTT
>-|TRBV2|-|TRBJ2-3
CASNGGSGVVGTDTQYF
TGTGCCAGCAATGGGGGTTCGGGGGTAGTAGGCACAGATACGCAGTATTTT
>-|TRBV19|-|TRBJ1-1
CASAKSETEAFF
TGTGCCAGTGCGAAATCCGAGACTGAAGCTTTCTTT
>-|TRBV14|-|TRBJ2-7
CASSLQRAIVYEQYF
TGTGCCAGCAGCCTCCAGCGGGCGATTGTCTACGAGCAGTACTTC
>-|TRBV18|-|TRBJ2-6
CASSPAGGGANVLTF
TGTGCCAGCTCACCAGCAGGTGGTGGGGCCAACGTCCTGACTTTC
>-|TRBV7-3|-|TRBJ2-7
CASSLSVQGHEQYF
TGTGCCAGCAGCTTAAGCGTACAGGGCCACGAGCAGTACTTC
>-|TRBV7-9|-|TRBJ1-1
CASSFRQNTEAFF
TGTGCCAGCAGCTTCCGACAGAACACTGAAGCTTTCTTT
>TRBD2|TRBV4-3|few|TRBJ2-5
CASSQEPAGFGETQYF
TGCGCCAGCAGCCAAGAACCAGCGGGGTTTGGAGAGACCCAGTACTTC
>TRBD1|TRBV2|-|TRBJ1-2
CASSTGGAYGYTF
TGTGCCAGCAGTACAGGGGGCGCCTATGGCTACACCTTC
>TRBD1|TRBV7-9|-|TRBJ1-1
CSSSLQGAEAFF
TGTTCCAGCAGCTTACAGGGGGCTGAAGCTTTCTTT
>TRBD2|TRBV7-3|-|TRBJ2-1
CASSLGTSPLNEQFF
TGTGCCAGCAGCTTAGGGACTAGTCCTCTCAATGAGCAGTTCTTC
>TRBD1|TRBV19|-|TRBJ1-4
CASSPRQGGREKLFF
TGTGCCAGTAGTCCTCGACAGGGGGGTAGGGAAAAACTGTTTTTT
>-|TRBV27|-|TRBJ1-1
CASSLGVYTEAFF
TGTGCCAGCAGTTTAGGAGTGTACACTGAAGCTTTCTTT
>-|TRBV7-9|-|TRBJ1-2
CASSSGSNYGYTF
TGTGCCAGCAGCTCCGGGTCTAACTATGGCTACACCTTC
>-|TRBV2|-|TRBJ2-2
CASIPGEAGELFF
TGTGCCAGCATCCCGGGGGAGGCCGGGGAGCTGTTTTTT
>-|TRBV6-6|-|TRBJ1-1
CASRPRGGNTEAFF
TGTGCCAGCAGGCCCCGGGGGGGGAACACTGAAGCTTTCTTT
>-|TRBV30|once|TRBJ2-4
CAWSDPVGLRWDIQYF
TGTGCCTGGAGCGATCCAGTGGGCCTAAGGTGGGACATTCAGTACTTC
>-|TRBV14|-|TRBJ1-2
CASSPSLRRDWMGYTF
TGTGCCAGCAGCCCAAGTTTAAGAAGGGACTGGATGGGCTACACCTTC
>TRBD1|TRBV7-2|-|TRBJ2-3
CASSLEGQGASDTQYF
TGTGCCAGCAGCTTGGAAGGCCAGGGGGCATCAGATACGCAGTATTTT
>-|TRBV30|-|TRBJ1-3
CAWGGQGNTIYF
TGTGCCTGGGGAGGACAGGGAAACACCATATATTTT
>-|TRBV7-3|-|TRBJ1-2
CASSLPAGNGYTF
TGTGCCAGCAGCTTGCCCGCCGGGAATGGCTACACCTTC
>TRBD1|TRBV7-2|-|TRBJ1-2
CASSHGTGDNYGYTF
TGTGCCAGCAGCCATGGGACAGGGGATAACTATGGCTACACCTTC
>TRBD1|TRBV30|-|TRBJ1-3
CAWRTRGGFTGNTIYF
TGTGCCTGGAGAACAAGAGGGGGCTTCACTGGAAACACCATATATTTT
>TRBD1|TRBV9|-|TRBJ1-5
CASSASGTGVPQHF
TGTGCCAGCAGCGCTTCCGGGACAGGGGTTCCCCAGCATTTT
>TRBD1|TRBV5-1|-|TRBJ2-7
CASSDGTGNSYEQYF
TGCGCCAGCAGCGACGGGACAGGGAATTCCTACGAGCAGTACTTC
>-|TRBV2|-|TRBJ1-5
CASSGMGGVSNQPQHF
TGTGCCAGCAGTGGGATGGGGGGGGTCAGCAATCAGCCCCAGCATTTT
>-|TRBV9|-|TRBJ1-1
CASGSPRGGNTEAFF
TGTGCCAGCGGATCCCCCAGAGGGGGGAACACTGAAGCTTTCTTT
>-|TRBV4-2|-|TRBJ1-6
CASSQGRSAVKVNSPLHF
TGTGCCAGCAGCCAAGGACGATCCGCGGTAAAGGTTAATTCACCCCTCCACTTT
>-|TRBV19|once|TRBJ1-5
CASKAQGHNQPQHF
TGTGCCAGTAAGGCACAGGGTCACAATCAGCCCCAGCATTTT
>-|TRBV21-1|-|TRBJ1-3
CASSKLTGGERTGNTIYF
TGTGCCAGCAGCAAATTAACAGGGGGCGAAAGGACTGGAAACACCATATATTTT
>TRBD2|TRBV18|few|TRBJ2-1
CASSLPGGGGQFF
TGTGCCAGCTCCCTCCCGGGAGGCGGGGGGCAGTTCTTC
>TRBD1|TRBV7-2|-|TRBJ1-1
CASSWGQGMSNTEAFF
TGTGCCAGCAGCTGGGGACAGGGGATGTCCAACACTGAAGCTTTCTTT
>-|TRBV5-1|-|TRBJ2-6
CASSLRGGSGANVLTF
TGCGCCAGCAGCTTGAGAGGGGGCTCTGGGGCCAACGTCCTGACTTTC
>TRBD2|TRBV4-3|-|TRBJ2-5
CASSQGTGTSETQYF
TGCGCCAGCAGCCAAGGAACCGGGACTAGCGAGACCCAGTACTTC
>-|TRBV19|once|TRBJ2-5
CASSFGPAEQYF
TGTGCCAGTAGTTTCGGCCCGGCGGAGCAGTACTTC